This TCR beta chain is from a study of blood T cells in healthy people across ages. About the research overall: Per two T cells, template switching captured roughly one barcoded beta molecule. Study-level points and caveats: There was a strong correlation between TCR beta diversity and naive T cell percentage.

Each sample provided at least 5.5 micrograms of extracted total RNA. This clonotype was counted between two and nine times. What it binds is unknown. A J-beta primer mix and a sample-barcoded 5' primer were used in a second PCR of roughly 7 to 12 cycles. Each cDNA was tagged by a template-switch adaptor containing 12 random nucleotides. TCRdb passed the 5' RACE reads through MiXCR, listing each CDR3 protein once. The sample lists almost 1 million distinct CDR3 sequences, around 54% occurring once. The CDR3 loop spans 16 amino acids. Germline lookup yields CDR1 DFQATT and CDR2 SNEGSKA (reference sequence).

The chain joins TRBV20-1 to TRBJ2-7; maybe TRBD1 (5 bases). The better agreement between TRBJ2-5 and the DNA end casts doubt on the J call. The clonotype was recovered from a woman aged 60-75 years in good health. The sequenced sample was blood. The CDR3 nucleotides read TGCAGTGCTAGAGATGCAGTTGCAGGGCTCTCGGAGACCCAGTACTTC. Encoded protein: CSARDAVAGLSETQYF.